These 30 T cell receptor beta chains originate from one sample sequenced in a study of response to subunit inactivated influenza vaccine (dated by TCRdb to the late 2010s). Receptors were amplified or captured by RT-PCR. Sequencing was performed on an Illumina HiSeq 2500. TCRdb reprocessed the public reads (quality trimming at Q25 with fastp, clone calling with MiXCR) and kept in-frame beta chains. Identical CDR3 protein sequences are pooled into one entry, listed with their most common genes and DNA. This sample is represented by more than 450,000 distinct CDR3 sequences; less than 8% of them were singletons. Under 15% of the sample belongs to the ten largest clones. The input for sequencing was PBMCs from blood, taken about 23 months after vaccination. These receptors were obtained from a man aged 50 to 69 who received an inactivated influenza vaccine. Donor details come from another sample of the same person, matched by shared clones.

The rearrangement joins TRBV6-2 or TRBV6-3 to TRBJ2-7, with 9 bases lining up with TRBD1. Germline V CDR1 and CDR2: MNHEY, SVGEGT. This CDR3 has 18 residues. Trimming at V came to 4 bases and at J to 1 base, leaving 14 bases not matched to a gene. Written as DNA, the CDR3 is TGTGCCAGCAGTTCCCTTCAGGGACAGGGATTCGCATCCTACGAGCAGTACTTC. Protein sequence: CASSSLQGQGFASYEQYF.

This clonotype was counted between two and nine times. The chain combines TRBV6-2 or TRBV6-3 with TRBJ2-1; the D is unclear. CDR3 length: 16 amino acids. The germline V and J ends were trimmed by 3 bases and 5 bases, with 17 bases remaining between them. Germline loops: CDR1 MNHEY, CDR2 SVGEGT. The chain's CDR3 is CASSYGRVSWNNEQFF. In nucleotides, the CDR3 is TGTGCCAGCAGTTATGGTAGGGTCTCCTGGAACAATGAGCAGTTCTTC.

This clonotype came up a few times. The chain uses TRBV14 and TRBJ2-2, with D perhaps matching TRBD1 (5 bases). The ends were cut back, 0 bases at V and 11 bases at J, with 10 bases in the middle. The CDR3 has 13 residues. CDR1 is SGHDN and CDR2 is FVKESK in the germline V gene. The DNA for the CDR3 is TGTGCCAGCAGCCAAGATCAGGGTAGCGAGCTGTTTTTT. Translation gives CASSQDQGSELFF.

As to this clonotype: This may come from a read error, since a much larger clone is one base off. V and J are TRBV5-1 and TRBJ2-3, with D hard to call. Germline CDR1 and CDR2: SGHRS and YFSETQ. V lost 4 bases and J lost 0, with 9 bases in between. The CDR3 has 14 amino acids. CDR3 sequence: CASSPPDSTDTQYF. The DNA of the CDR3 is TGCGCCAGCAGCCCTCCGGACAGCACAGATACGCAGTATTTT.

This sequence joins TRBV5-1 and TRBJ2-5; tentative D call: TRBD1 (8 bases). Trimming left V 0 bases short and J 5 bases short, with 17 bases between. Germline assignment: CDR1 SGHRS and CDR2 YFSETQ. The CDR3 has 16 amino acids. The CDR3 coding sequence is TGCGCCAGCAGCTTGGGTCCGACAGGGGAGGGCGAGACCCAGTACTTC. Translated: CASSLGPTGEGETQYF.

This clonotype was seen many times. The CDR3 reads CASSLEAGKSNEQFF. The DNA for the CDR3 is TGTGCCAGCAGTTTAGAAGCGGGGAAGAGTAATGAGCAGTTCTTC. The chain recombines TRBV12-3 or TRBV12-4 with TRBJ2-1, with 7 positions matching TRBD2. The CDR3 has 15 residues. V shed 1 base and J 7 bases; nucleotides not matched to a gene: 7.

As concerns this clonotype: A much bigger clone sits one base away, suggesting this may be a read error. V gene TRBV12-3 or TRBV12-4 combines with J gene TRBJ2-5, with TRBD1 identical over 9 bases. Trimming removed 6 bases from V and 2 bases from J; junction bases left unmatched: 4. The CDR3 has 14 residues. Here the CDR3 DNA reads TGTGCCAGCAGCCGCGGGACAGGGCAAGAGACCCAGTACTTC. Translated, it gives CASSRGTGQETQYF.

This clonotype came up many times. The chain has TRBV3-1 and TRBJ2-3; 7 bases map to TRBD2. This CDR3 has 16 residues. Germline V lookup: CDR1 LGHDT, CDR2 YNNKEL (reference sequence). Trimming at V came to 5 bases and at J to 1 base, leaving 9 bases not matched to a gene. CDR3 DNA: TGTGCCAGCAGCTCCCGACTAGCCATCCGCACAGATACGCAGTATTTT. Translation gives CASSSRLAIRTDTQYF.

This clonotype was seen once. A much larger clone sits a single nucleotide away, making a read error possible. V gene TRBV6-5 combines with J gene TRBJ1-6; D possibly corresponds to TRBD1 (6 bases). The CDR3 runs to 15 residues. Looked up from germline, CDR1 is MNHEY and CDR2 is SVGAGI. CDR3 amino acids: CVSSYGGPLRSPLHF. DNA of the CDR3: TGTGTCAGCAGTTACGGGGGCCCATTAAGGTCACCCCTCCACTTT.

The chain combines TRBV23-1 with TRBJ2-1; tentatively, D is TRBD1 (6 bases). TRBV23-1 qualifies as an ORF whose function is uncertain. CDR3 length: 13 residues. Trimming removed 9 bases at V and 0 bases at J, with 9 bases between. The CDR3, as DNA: TGCGCCAGACAGGGCGGCTCCTACAATGAGCAGTTCTTC. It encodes CARQGGSYNEQFF.

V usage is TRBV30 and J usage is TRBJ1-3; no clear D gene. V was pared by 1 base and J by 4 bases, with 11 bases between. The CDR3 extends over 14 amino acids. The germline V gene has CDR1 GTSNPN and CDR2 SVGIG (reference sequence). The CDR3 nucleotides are TGTGCCTGGAGTGAGGCGTATCCCGGAAACACCATATATTTT. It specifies CAWSEAYPGNTIYF.

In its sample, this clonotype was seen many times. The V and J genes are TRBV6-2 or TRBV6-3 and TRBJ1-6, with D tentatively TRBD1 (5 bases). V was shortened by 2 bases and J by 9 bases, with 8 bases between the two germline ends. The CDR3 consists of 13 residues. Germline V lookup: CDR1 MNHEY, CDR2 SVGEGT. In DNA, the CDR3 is TGTGCCAGCAGTTACCCAGGGCTTTCACCCCTCCACTTT. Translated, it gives CASSYPGLSPLHF.

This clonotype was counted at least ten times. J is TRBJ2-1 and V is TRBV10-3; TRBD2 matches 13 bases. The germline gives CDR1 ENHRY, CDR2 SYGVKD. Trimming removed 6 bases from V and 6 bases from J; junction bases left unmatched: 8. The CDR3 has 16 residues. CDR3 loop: CAISRTSGSGGNEQFF. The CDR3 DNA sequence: TGTGCCATCAGCCGGACTAGCGGGAGTGGGGGCAATGAGCAGTTCTTC.

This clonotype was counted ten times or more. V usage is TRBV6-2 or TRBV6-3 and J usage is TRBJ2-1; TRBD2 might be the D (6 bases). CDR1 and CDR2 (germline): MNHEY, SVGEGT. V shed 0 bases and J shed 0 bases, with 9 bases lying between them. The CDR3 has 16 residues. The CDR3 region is CASSYSEGGSYNEQFF. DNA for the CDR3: TGTGCCAGCAGTTACTCGGAGGGAGGCTCCTACAATGAGCAGTTCTTC.

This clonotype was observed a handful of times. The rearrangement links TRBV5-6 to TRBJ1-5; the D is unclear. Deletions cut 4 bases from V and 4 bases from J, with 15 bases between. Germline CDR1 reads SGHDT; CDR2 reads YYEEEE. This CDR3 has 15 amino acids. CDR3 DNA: TGTGCCAGCAGCCGAGCCGGGCCAGTAAATCAGCCCCAGCATTTT. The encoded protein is CASSRAGPVNQPQHF.

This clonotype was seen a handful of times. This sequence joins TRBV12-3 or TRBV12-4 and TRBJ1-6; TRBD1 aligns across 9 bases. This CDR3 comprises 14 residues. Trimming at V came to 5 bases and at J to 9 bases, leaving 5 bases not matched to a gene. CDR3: CASSRTGGVSPLHF. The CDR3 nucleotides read TGTGCCAGCAGTAGAACAGGGGGCGTTTCACCCCTCCACTTT.

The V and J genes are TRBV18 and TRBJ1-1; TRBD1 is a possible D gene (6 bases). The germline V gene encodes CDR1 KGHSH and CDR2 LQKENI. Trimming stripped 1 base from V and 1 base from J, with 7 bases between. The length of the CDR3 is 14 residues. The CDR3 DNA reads TGTGCCAGCTCACCACAAGGGGGGAACACTGAAGCTTTCTTT. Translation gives CASSPQGGNTEAFF.

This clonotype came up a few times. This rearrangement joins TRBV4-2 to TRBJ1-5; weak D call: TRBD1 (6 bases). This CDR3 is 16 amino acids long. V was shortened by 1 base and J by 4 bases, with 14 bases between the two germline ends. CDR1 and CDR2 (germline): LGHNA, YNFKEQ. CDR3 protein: CASSQGLQGSNQPQHF. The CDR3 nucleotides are TGTGCCAGCAGCCAAGGACTACAGGGATCGAATCAGCCCCAGCATTTT.

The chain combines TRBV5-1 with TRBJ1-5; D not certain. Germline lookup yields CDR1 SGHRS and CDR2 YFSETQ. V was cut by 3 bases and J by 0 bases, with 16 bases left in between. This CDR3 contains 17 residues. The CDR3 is CASSSRHDTDSNQPQHF. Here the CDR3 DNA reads TGCGCCAGCAGCTCCCGACACGACACCGATAGCAATCAGCCCCAGCATTTT.

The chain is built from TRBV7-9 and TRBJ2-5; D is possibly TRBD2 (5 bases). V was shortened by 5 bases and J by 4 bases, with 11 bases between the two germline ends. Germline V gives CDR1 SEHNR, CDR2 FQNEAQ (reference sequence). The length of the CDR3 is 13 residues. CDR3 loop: CASSARRTETQYF. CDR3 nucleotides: TGTGCCAGCAGCGCCCGGAGGACAGAGACCCAGTACTTC. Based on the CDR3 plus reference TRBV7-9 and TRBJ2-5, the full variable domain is DTGVSQNPRHKITKRGQNVTFRCDPISEHNRLYWYRQTLGQGPEFLTYFQNEAQLEKSRLLSDRFSAERPKGSFSTLEIQRTEQGDSAMYLCASSARRTETQYFGPGTRLLVL.

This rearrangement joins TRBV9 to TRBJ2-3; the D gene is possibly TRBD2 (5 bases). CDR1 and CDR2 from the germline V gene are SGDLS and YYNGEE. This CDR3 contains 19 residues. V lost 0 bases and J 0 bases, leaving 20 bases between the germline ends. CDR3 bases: TGTGCCAGCAGCGTAGGGTTAGGTTCGGCTAGCCCCAGCACAGATACGCAGTATTTT. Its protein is CASSVGLGSASPSTDTQYF.

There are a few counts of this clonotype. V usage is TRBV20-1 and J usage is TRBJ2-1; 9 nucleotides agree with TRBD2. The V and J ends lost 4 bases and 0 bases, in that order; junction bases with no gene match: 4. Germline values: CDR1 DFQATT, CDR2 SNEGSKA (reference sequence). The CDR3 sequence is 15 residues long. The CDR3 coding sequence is TGCAGTGCTATTAATAGCGGGAGCTCCTACAATGAGCAGTTCTTC. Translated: CSAINSGSSYNEQFF.

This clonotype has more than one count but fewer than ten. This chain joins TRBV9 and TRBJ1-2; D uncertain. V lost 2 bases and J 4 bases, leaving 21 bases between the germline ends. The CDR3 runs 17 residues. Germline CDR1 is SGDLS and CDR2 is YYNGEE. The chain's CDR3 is CASSVGLTPGGSYGYTF. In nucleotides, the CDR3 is TGTGCCAGCAGCGTGGGCCTGACGCCCGGCGGGAGCTATGGCTACACCTTC.

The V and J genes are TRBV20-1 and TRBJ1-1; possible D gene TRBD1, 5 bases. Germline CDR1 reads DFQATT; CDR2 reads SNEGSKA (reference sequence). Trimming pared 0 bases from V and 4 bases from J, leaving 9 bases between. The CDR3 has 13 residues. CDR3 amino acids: CSARDGGSTEAFF. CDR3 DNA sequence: TGCAGTGCTAGAGATGGGGGAAGCACTGAAGCTTTCTTT.

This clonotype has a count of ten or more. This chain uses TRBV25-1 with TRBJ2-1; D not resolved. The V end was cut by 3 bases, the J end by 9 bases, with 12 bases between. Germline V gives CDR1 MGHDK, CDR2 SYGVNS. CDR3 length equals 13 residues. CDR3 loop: CASSDPRRGEQFF. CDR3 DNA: TGTGCCAGCAGTGATCCGCGGCGCGGTGAGCAGTTCTTC.

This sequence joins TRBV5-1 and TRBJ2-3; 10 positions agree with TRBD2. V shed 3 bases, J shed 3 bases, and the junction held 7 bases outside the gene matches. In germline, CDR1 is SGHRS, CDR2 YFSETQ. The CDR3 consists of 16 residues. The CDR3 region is CASSSLRGLATDTQYF. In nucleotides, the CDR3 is TGCGCCAGCAGCTCCTTGAGGGGACTAGCGACAGATACGCAGTATTTT.

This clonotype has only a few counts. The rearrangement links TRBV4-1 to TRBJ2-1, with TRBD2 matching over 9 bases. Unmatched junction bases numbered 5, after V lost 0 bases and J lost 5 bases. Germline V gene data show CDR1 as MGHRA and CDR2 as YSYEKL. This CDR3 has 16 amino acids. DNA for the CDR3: TGCGCCAGCAGCCAAGAGATAAGCGGGGGGCACAATGAGCAGTTCTTC. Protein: CASSQEISGGHNEQFF.

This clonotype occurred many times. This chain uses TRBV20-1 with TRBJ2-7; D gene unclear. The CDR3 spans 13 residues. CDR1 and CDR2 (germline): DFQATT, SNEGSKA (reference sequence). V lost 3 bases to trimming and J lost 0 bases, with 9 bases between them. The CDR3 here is CSASLQSSYEQYF. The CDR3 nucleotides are TGCAGTGCTAGCTTACAGAGCTCCTACGAGCAGTACTTC.

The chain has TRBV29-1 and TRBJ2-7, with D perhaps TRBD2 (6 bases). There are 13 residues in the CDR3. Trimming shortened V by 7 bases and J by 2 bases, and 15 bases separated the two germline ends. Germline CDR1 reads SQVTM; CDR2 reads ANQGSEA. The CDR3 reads CSATSPETYEQYF. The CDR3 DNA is TGCAGCGCCACTAGCCCAGAGACCTACGAGCAGTACTTC.

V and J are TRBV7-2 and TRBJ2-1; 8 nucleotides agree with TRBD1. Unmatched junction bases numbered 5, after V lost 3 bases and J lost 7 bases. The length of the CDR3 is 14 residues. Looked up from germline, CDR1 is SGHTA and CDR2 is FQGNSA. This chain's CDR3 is CASSLRTGSNEQFF. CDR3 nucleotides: TGTGCCAGCAGCTTGCGGACAGGGTCGAATGAGCAGTTCTTC.